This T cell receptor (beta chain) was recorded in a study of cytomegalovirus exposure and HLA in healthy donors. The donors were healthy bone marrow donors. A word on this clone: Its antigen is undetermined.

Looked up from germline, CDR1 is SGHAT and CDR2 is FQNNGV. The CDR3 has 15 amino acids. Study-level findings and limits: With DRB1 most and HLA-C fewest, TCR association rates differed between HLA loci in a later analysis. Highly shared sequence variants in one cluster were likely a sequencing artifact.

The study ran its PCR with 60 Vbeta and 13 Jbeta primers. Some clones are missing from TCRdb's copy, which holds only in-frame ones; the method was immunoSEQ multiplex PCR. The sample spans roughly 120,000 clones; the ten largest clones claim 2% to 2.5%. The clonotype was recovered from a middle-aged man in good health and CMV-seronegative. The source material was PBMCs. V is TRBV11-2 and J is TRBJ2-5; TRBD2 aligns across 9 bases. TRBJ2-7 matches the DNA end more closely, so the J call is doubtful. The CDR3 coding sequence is TGTGCCAGCAGCTTACGCCTAGCGGGAATAGACGAGCAGTACTTC. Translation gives CASSLRLAGIDEQYF.